This TCR beta chain stems from a study of cytomegalovirus exposure and HLA in healthy donors. The wider study: Findings of an earlier analysis included over 95 million unique TCR beta sequences from 200 million or so T cells.

About this clone itself: What it binds is unknown.

Amplification used 60 Vbeta primers and 13 Jbeta primers. Repertoires were generated with immunoSEQ multiplex PCR, while TCRdb's copy carries only in-frame clones and drops some. The sample lists 170,000 or so clones, 77% seen once, with 3.7% in the top ten. Study results and caveats: Fewer N-insertions (relative to the roughly 700-donor mean) were reportedly seen in an Asian-associated ancestry cluster in a later analysis. A likely sequencing artifact accounted for one observed cluster of highly shared sequence variants.

Sequencing used PBMCs. This clonotype was sampled from a woman aged 55-75 years in good health and CMV-seropositive.

CDR3 nucleotides: TGTGCCAGCATCTACATTATGGACAGGGAAAACTACGAGCAGTACTTC. Translation gives CASIYIMDRENYEQYF. The V and J genes are TRBV21-1 and TRBJ2-7; the table's D call, TRBD1, has no DNA check behind it. TRBV21-1 is a known pseudogene. The CDR3 spans 16 residues.